This TCR beta chain was profiled in a study of immune evolution from preneoplasia to lung adenocarcinoma. V shed 5 bases, J shed 2 bases, and the junction held 3 bases outside the gene matches. The CDR3 length is 15 residues. Germline V lookup: CDR1 SGHVS, CDR2 FQNEAQ. Only in-frame clones appear in the TCRdb table, and some are missing; sequencing was by immunoSEQ multiplex PCR. The sample lists over 3,000 clones; approximately 81% were seen once. Patients had resection in Japan or China between about 2014 and 2017. This sequence originates from a person aged 65 to 85 with lung adenocarcinoma. Sequenced input: FFPE adjacent normal lung tissue. The rearrangement links TRBV7-8 to TRBJ2-1, with TRBD2 identical over 10 bases. The DNA for the CDR3 is TGTGCCAGCAGCCCTACTAGCGGGACCTACAATGAGCAGTTCTTC. Encoded protein: CASSPTSGTYNEQFF.